A single sample is the source of the 24 T cell receptor beta chains below, sequenced in a study of CD8+ T cells in alopecia areata. RNA was isolated and reverse transcribed to cDNA, the sequencing template. The table came from immunoSEQ multiplex PCR; TCRdb's copy has only in-frame clones and leaves some out. In the table there are 90,000 to 100,000 clones, roughly three fifths of which are singletons. The treatment is: oral pan-JAK inhibitor, 5-10 mg twice daily. The sequencing here drew on CD8+ T cells sorted from blood, taken at week 4, from a patient treated with tofacitinib. The receptors were gathered from a human donor with alopecia areata.

This rearrangement joins TRBV30 to TRBJ2-6; no definite D call. CDR3 length: 19 residues. Trimming pared 4 bases from V and 0 bases from J, leaving 22 bases between. Germline loops: CDR1 GTSNPN, CDR2 SVGIG (reference sequence). The CDR3 DNA reads TGTGCCTGGACGACTCCGATGGGCAGATTCATCTCTGGGGCCAACGTCCTGACTTTC. As protein: CAWTTPMGRFISGANVLTF.

The chain joins TRBV5-4 to TRBJ2-1; TRBD2 aligns across 7 bases. Germline V gene data show CDR1 as SGHNT and CDR2 as YYREEE (reference sequence). The CDR3 is 15 residues long. V shed 4 bases, J shed 5 bases, and the junction held 9 bases outside the gene matches. The CDR3 region has the DNA TGTGCCAGCAGCCTGCTAGGGGACTATCACAATGAGCAGTTCTTC. This sequence encodes CASSLLGDYHNEQFF.

The J gene is TRBJ2-3, the V gene TRBV30, with no clear D. CDR1 is GTSNPN, CDR2 SVGIG, per germline (reference sequence). CDR3 length: 16 residues. V was pared by 2 bases and J by 0 bases, with 15 bases between. Here the CDR3 reads CAWSIDGQPSTDTQYF. CDR3 nucleotides: TGTGCCTGGAGTATTGACGGGCAACCTAGCACAGATACGCAGTATTTT.

V usage is TRBV25-1 and J usage is TRBJ2-3; D tentatively fits TRBD1 or TRBD2 (6 bases each). This CDR3 has 16 residues. Deletions cut 5 bases from V and 0 bases from J, with 15 bases between. Germline CDR1 and CDR2: MGHDK and SYGVNS. DNA of the CDR3: TGTGCCAGCAGTTGGGGGGCGTCGGTTAGCACAGATACGCAGTATTTT. Translated: CASSWGASVSTDTQYF. Complete variable domain (other parts from reference TRBV25-1 and TRBJ2-3): EADIYQTPRYLVIGTGKKITLECSQTMGHDKMYWYQQDPGMELHLIHYSYGVNSTEKGDLSSESTVSRIRTEHFPLTLESARPSHTSQYLCASSWGASVSTDTQYFGPGTRLTVL.

The chain combines TRBV30 with TRBJ1-1, with 8 bases that match TRBD1. CDR1 GTSNPN and CDR2 SVGIG come from the germline V gene (reference sequence). The CDR3 totals 13 residues. Losses at the gene ends were 4 bases for V and 3 bases for J; bases not matched to a gene: 4. Here the CDR3 reads CAWTRGQDTEAFF. DNA of the CDR3: TGTGCCTGGACCAGGGGGCAGGACACTGAAGCTTTCTTT. Together with reference TRBV30 and TRBJ1-1, the CDR3 gives the full variable domain: SQTIHQWPATLVQPVGSPLSLECTVEGTSNPNLYWYRQAAGRGLQLLFYSVGIGQISSEVPQNLSASRPQDRQFILSSKKLLLSDSGFYLCAWTRGQDTEAFFGQGTRLTVV.

V usage is TRBV4-3 and J usage is TRBJ1-1; no reliable D call. The CDR3 is 13 amino acids. The germline V and J ends were trimmed by 0 bases and 4 bases, with 6 bases remaining between them. Germline loops: CDR1 LGHNA, CDR2 YSLEER. The CDR3 is CASSQDSTTEAFF. For the CDR3, the DNA is TGCGCCAGCAGCCAAGATAGCACCACTGAAGCTTTCTTT.

This clone was detected only a few times. The DNA for the CDR3 is TGTGCCAGCAGTCCGACTAGCGGGAGATCGGATACGCAGTATTTT. Its translation is CASSPTSGRSDTQYF. The chain links TRBV28 to TRBJ2-3; TRBD2 aligns across 12 bases. The ends lost 5 bases at V and 6 bases at J; junction bases unmatched: 6. The CDR3 totals 15 residues. CDR1 and CDR2 from the germline V gene are MDHEN and SYDVKM.

The rearrangement uses TRBV4-3 and TRBJ1-2; 9 nucleotides line up with TRBD1. The CDR3 totals 17 residues. The V gene's germline CDR1 is LGHNA and CDR2 YSLEER. Trimming took 1 base from V and 1 from J; bases not matched to a gene: 7. CDR3 nucleotides: TGCGCCAGCAGCCAAGCGGGCGGGACAGGGTTTAACTATGGCTACACCTTC. As protein: CASSQAGGTGFNYGYTF.

The rearrangement uses TRBV28 and TRBJ2-1; 9 bases map to TRBD1. Trimming took 3 bases from V and 2 from J; bases not matched to a gene: 2. CDR1 is MDHEN and CDR2 is SYDVKM in the germline V gene. The CDR3 is 15 amino acids. The CDR3 DNA sequence: TGTGCCAGCAGTTTCAGACAGGGGGCCTACAATGAGCAGTTCTTC. Protein: CASSFRQGAYNEQFF.

The chain couples TRBV4-1 to TRBJ2-5; 10 bases are a match to TRBD2. Germline CDR1 MGHRA, CDR2 YSYEKL. V trimming: 5 bases; J trimming: 5 bases; junction bases outside the gene matches: 11. This CDR3 region has 16 residues. CDR3 protein: CASSGTSGGATETQYF. CDR3 nucleotides: TGCGCCAGCAGCGGTACAAGCGGGGGGGCTACTGAGACCCAGTACTTC.

The chain is built from TRBV5-1 and TRBJ1-4; D remains unclear. Per the germline V gene, CDR1 is SGHRS and CDR2 is YFSETQ. V was shortened by 0 bases and J by 4 bases, with 16 bases between the two germline ends. There are 17 residues in the CDR3. The CDR3 DNA reads as TGCGCCAGCAGCTTGGACACCACAAGCGGGCATAATGAAAAACTGTTTTTT. Protein product: CASSLDTTSGHNEKLFF.

The rearrangement links TRBV28 to TRBJ2-3; the D is unclear. Trimming left V 2 bases short and J 1 base short, with 10 bases between. The CDR3 has 15 amino acids. Looked up from germline, CDR1 is MDHEN and CDR2 is SYDVKM. CDR3 nucleotides: TGTGCCAGCAGTTTAGGGTCACCCCGCACAGATACGCAGTATTTT. As protein: CASSLGSPRTDTQYF. The whole variable domain, remainder taken from reference TRBV28 and TRBJ2-3, is DVKVTQSSRYLVKRTGEKVFLECVQDMDHENMFWYRQDPGLGLRLIYFSYDVKMKEKGDIPEGYSVSREKKERFSLILESASTNQTSMYLCASSLGSPRTDTQYFGPGTRLTVL.

This clone was seen only a few times. The chain joins TRBV29-1 to TRBJ1-2, with 7 bases fitting TRBD1. Looked up from germline, CDR1 is SQVTM and CDR2 is ANQGSEA. J was trimmed by 8 bases and V by 3 bases; bases with no gene match: 18. The CDR3 runs to 16 residues. This CDR3 reads CSVDGGGTGAISGYTF. The CDR3 nucleotides read TGCAGCGTTGACGGGGGGGGAACAGGGGCTATTTCAGGCTACACCTTC.

This clone was found once. V is TRBV27 and J is TRBJ1-6, with D unresolved. This CDR3 region has 13 residues. Trimming took off 6 bases at V and 10 bases at J, with 13 bases between the two ends. CDR1 MNHEY and CDR2 SMNVEV come from the germline V gene (reference sequence). CDR3 in DNA: TGTGCCAGCAGATCCACCGACCGCTCACCCCTCCACTTT. Its translation: CASRSTDRSPLHF.

The rearrangement links TRBV7-9 to TRBJ1-1; maybe TRBD1 (6 bases). CDR3 length equals 14 residues. V dropped 1 base and J dropped 11 bases, with 17 bases sitting between them. Germline assignment: CDR1 SEHNR and CDR2 FQNEAQ (reference sequence). This CDR3 reads CASSLDVVAGDAFF. The CDR3 DNA follows: TGTGCCAGCAGCTTAGACGTTGTGGCAGGGGACGCTTTCTTT.

V and J are TRBV28 and TRBJ1-2; 7 bases align to TRBD1. CDR3 size: 13 residues. V lost 6 bases, J lost 4 bases, and 5 bases stayed unmatched. Germline CDR1 reads MDHEN; CDR2 reads SYDVKM. The CDR3 loop reads CASRVRDSYGYTF. In DNA form, the CDR3 reads TGTGCCAGCAGGGTCCGGGACAGCTATGGCTACACCTTC.

This clone has only one observation. This chain joins TRBV7-6 and TRBJ1-2; TRBD1 might be the D (5 bases). Germline V gene data show CDR1 as SGHVS and CDR2 as FNYEAQ. V lost 3 bases and J lost 3, with 8 bases in between. The CDR3 is 13 amino acids. The CDR3 DNA reads TGTGCCAGCAGCTTGGGGGAGGACTATGGCTACACCTTC. Its protein product is CASSLGEDYGYTF.

V gene TRBV19 combines with J gene TRBJ2-5; TRBD2 agrees at 9 bases. Germline V gene lookup returns CDR1 LNHDA and CDR2 SQIVND (reference sequence). The CDR3 totals 16 residues. V lost 1 base and J lost 5; bases outside the gene matches: 8. The CDR3 loop is CASSIGLSRGGETQYF. The DNA of the CDR3 is TGTGCCAGTAGTATAGGCCTCTCGCGGGGGGGCGAGACCCAGTACTTC.

This clone has only one observation. The chain has TRBV30 and TRBJ1-5; a weak D match, TRBD1 (5 bases). V lost 2 bases and J lost 5, with 13 bases in between. The germline gives CDR1 GTSNPN, CDR2 SVGIG (reference sequence). This CDR3 spans 14 amino acids. CDR3 DNA sequence: TGTGCCTGGAGTTGGGCGTCGGGGGATCAGCCCCAGCATTTT. This codes for CAWSWASGDQPQHF.

The V call is TRBV25-1, the J call TRBJ1-2, with D uncertain. This CDR3 region has 12 residues. Trimming removed 1 base at V and 5 bases at J, with 5 bases between. Germline CDR1 and CDR2: MGHDK and SYGVNS. The CDR3 DNA is TGTGCCAGCAGTGAATTAGAGTATGGCTACACCTTC. As protein: CASSELEYGYTF.

This rearrangement joins TRBV7-9 to TRBJ2-7; TRBD1 agrees at 8 bases. The germline V gene has CDR1 SEHNR and CDR2 FQNEAQ (reference sequence). The V segment lost 5 bases and the J segment 6 bases; nucleotides outside the gene matches: 12. CDR3 size: 15 residues. CDR3 nucleotides: TGTGCCAGCAGCCCACAGGGGGACGGAGGGGTCGAGCAGTACTTC. It is translated as CASSPQGDGGVEQYF.

CDR3: CSVPLGGGKFF. The CDR3 DNA follows: TGCAGCGTACCCCTGGGTGGGGGGAAGTTCTTC. The rearrangement uses TRBV29-1 and TRBJ2-1; D perhaps matches TRBD2 (6 bases). The V gene's germline CDR1 is SQVTM and CDR2 ANQGSEA. V was pared by 6 bases and J by 14 bases, with 17 bases between. CDR3 size: 11 residues.

This clone came up a few times. This rearrangement joins TRBV7-9 to TRBJ2-7; 8 positions match TRBD1. This CDR3 has 15 amino acids. Germline V gene data show CDR1 as SEHNR and CDR2 as FQNEAQ (reference sequence). The J segment lost 4 bases and the V segment lost 5 bases, leaving 10 bases of the junction unmatched. The CDR3 nucleotides are TGTGCCAGCAGCGTACCACAGGGGGTCGGGTACGAGCAGTACTTC. Protein sequence: CASSVPQGVGYEQYF. The full variable domain, rest sourced from reference TRBV7-9 and TRBJ2-7, is DTGVSQNPRHKITKRGQNVTFRCDPISEHNRLYWYRQTLGQGPEFLTYFQNEAQLEKSRLLSDRFSAERPKGSFSTLEIQRTEQGDSAMYLCASSVPQGVGYEQYFGPGTRLTVT.

This clone appeared a few times. The DNA for the CDR3 is TGCGCCAGCAGCCGAACACCCGGGGAAGGGACTGAGCAGTTCTTC. Protein sequence: CASSRTPGEGTEQFF. The genes are TRBV4-1 and TRBJ2-1; D is tentatively TRBD1 or TRBD2 (5 bases each). The CDR3 has 15 residues. Trimming left V 4 bases short and J 9 bases short, with 19 bases between. Per the germline V gene, CDR1 is MGHRA and CDR2 is YSYEKL.